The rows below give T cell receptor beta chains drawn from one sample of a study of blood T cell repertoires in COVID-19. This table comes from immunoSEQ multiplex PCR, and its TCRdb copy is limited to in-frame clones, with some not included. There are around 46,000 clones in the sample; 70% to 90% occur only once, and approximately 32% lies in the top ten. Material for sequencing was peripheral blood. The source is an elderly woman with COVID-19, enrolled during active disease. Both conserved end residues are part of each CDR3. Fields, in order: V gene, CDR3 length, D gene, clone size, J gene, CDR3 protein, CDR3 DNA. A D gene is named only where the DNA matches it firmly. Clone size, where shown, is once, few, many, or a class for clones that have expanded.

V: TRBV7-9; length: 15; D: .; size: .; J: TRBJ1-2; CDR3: CASTQGAGTNYGYTF; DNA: TGTGCCAGCACCCAAGGGGCAGGGACTAACTATGGCTACACCTTC
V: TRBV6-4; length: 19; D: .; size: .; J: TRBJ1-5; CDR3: CASSEPGQGPLLSNQPQHF; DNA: TGTGCCAGCAGTGAACCTGGGCAGGGGCCCCTTCTTAGCAATCAGCCCCAGCATTTT
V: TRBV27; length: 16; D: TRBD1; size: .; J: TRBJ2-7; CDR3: CASSLRSGTGTYEQYF; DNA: TGTGCCAGCAGTTTACGCTCCGGGACAGGGACCTACGAGCAGTACTTC
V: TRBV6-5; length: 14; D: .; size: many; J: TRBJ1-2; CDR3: CASSSNPGTYGYTF; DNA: TGTGCCAGCAGTTCCAACCCCGGGACTTATGGCTACACCTTC
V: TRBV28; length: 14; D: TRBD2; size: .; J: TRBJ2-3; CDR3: CAGGAGGVTDTQYF; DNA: TGTGCCGGGGGAGCGGGAGGGGTCACAGATACGCAGTATTTT
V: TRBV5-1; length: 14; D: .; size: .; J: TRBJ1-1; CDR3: CASRPGAGRTEAFF; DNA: TGCGCCAGCAGACCCGGGGCCGGGAGGACTGAAGCTTTCTTT
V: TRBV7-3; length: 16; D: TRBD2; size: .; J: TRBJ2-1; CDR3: CASSASGLAGEGEQFF; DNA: TGTGCCAGCAGCGCCTCGGGACTAGCGGGAGAGGGTGAGCAGTTCTTC
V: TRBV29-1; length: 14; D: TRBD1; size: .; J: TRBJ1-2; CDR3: CSAELGQVRQGYTF; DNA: TGCAGCGCGGAGCTAGGACAGGTCCGGCAGGGCTACACCTTC
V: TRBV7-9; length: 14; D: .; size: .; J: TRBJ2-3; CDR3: CASSSGQSTDTQYF; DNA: TGTGCCAGCAGCTCCGGACAGAGCACAGATACGCAGTATTTT
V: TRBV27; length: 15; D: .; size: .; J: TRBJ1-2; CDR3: CASSLSGRGGYGYTF; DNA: TGTGCCAGCAGTTTATCGGGTAGGGGAGGCTATGGCTACACCTTC
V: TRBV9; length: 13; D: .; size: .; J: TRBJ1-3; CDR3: CASSPANGNTIYF; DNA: TGTGCCAGCAGCCCTGCGAACGGAAACACCATATATTTT
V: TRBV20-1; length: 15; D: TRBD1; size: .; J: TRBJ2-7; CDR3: CSASPDRAVSYEQYF; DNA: TGCAGTGCTAGTCCGGACAGGGCGGTCTCCTACGAGCAGTACTTC
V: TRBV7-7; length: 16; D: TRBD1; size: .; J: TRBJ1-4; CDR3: CASSKGQGGTNEKLFF; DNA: TGTGCCAGCAGCAAGGGACAGGGAGGCACTAATGAAAAACTGTTTTTT
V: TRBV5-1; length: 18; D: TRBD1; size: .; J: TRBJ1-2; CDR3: CASSFTQDRGLRNYGYTF; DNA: TGCGCCAGCAGCTTTACCCAAGACAGGGGGTTAAGAAACTATGGCTACACCTTC
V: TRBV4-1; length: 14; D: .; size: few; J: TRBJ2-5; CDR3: CASSQVGQQETQYF; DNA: TGCGCCAGCAGCCAAGTTGGCCAGCAAGAGACCCAGTACTTC
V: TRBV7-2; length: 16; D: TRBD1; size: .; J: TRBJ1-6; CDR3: CASSFLSGGGRSPLHF; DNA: TGTGCCAGCAGCTTTCTATCCGGAGGGGGCCGTTCACCCCTCCACTTT
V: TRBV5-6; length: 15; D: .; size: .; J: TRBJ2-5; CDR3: CASSFRHRYQETQYF; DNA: TGTGCCAGCAGCTTTCGGCACAGGTACCAAGAGACCCAGTACTTC
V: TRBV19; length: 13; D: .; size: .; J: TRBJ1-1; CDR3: CASSILGNTEAFF; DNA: TGTGCCAGTAGTATTCTAGGGAACACTGAAGCTTTCTTT
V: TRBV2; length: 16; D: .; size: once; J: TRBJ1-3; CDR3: CASSEVGGRSGNTIYF; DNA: TGTGCCAGCAGTGAGGTGGGTGGGAGGTCTGGAAACACCATATATTTT
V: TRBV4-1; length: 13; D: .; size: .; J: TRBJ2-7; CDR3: CASSQDHSYEQYF; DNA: TGCGCCAGCAGCCAAGATCACAGTTACGAGCAGTACTTC
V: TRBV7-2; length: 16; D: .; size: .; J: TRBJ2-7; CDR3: CASSPRDTILSYEQYF; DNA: TGTGCCAGCTCTCCTAGGGACACCATTCTCTCCTACGAGCAGTACTTC
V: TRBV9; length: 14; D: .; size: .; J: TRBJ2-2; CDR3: CASKGDLDSGELFF; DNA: TGTGCCAGCAAAGGGGATTTAGATTCCGGGGAGCTGTTTTTT
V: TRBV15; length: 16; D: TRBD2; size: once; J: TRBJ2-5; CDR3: CATKGAVAGGKETQYF; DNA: TGTGCCACCAAAGGGGCGGTAGCGGGGGGTAAAGAGACCCAGTACTTC
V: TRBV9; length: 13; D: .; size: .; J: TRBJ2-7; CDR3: CASSVEGAYEQYF; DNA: TGTGCCAGCAGCGTAGAGGGGGCCTACGAGCAGTACTTC
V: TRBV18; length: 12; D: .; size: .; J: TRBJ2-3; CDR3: CASSASLDTQYF; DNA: TGTGCCAGCTCAGCCAGTTTGGATACGCAGTATTTT
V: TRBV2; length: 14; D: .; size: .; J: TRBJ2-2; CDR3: CASQGLMNTGELFF; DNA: TGTGCCAGTCAGGGCCTTATGAACACCGGGGAGCTGTTTTTT
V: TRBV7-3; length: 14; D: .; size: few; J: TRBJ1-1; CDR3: CASSLRPFGGEAFF; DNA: TGTGCCAGCAGCTTACGCCCCTTTGGGGGGGAAGCTTTCTTT
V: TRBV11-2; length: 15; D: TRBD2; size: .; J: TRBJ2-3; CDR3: CASSFNSGSSDTQYF; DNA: TGTGCCAGCAGCTTTAATAGCGGGAGCTCAGATACGCAGTATTTT
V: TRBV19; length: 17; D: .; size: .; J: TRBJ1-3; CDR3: CASSSRVLPMAGNTIYF; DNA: TGTGCCAGTAGTAGCCGGGTCCTCCCGATGGCTGGAAACACCATATATTTT
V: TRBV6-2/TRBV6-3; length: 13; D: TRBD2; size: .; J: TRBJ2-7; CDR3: CASSTSGRGEQYF; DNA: TGTGCCAGCAGCACTAGCGGGAGAGGCGAGCAGTACTTC
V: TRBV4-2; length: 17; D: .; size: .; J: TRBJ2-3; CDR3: CASSQEGRARGTDTQYF; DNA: TGTGCCAGCAGCCAAGAAGGGCGGGCGAGAGGCACAGATACGCAGTATTTT
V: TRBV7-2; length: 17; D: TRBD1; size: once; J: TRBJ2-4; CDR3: CASSLVWGTGGLNIQYF; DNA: TGTGCCAGCAGCTTAGTTTGGGGAACAGGGGGCTTAAACATTCAGTACTTC
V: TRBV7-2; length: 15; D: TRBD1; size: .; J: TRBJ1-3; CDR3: CASSLPGQAGNTIYF; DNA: TGTGCCAGCAGCTTACCGGGACAGGCTGGAAACACCATATATTTT
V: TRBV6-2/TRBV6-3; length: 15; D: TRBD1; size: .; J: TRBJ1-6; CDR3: CASSSGTGDNSPLHF; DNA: TGTGCCAGCAGTTCCGGGACAGGGGACAATTCACCCCTCCACTTT
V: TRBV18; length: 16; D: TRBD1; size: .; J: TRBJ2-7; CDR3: CASSPFSRTGGEEQYF; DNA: TGTGCCAGCTCACCATTTAGTAGGACAGGGGGGGAAGAGCAGTACTTC
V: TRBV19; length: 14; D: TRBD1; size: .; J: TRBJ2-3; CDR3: CASRRQGSTDTQYF; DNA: TGTGCCAGCCGAAGACAGGGGAGCACAGATACGCAGTATTTT
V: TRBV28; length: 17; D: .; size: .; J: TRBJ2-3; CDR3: CASTMTGLSIVTDTQYF; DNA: TGTGCCAGCACCATGACGGGACTTAGCATTGTCACAGATACGCAGTATTTT
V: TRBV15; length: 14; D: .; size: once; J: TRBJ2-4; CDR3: CATSRDLSSYYQYF; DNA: TGTGCCACCAGCAGAGATCTTTCCAGCTACTATCAGTACTTC
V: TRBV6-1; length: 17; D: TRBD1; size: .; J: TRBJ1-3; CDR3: CASSEAQWTGAGNTIYF; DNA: TGTGCCAGCAGTGAAGCGCAGTGGACAGGGGCTGGAAACACCATATATTTT
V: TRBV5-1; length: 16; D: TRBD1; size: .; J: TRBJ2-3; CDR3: CASSSGQASSTDTQYF; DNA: TGCGCCAGCAGCTCAGGACAGGCCTCTAGCACAGATACGCAGTATTTT
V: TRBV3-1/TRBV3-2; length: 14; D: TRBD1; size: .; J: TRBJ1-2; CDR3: CASSEDRGLGGYTF; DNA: TGTGCCAGCAGCGAAGACAGGGGGCTCGGGGGCTACACCTTC
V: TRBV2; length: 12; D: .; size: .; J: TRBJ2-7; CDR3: CASLQSGYEQYF; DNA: TGTGCCAGTCTACAGAGTGGCTACGAGCAGTACTTC
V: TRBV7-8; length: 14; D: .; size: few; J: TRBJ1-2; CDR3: CASSFGTQNYGYTF; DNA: TGTGCCAGCAGCTTTGGGACACAAAACTATGGCTACACCTTC
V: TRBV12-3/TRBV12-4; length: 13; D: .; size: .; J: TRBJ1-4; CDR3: CASGDFGSEKLFF; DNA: TGTGCCAGCGGGGACTTTGGGAGTGAAAAACTGTTTTTT
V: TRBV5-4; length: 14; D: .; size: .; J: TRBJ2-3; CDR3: CASSLDRGGDTQYF; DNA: TGTGCCAGCAGCTTGGACAGGGGGGGAGATACGCAGTATTTT
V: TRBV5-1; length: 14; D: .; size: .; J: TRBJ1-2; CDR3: CASSLFGGEDGYTF; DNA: TGCGCCAGCAGCTTATTCGGGGGTGAAGATGGCTACACCTTC
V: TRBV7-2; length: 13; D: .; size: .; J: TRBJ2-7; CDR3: CASSLGAPYEQYF; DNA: TGTGCCAGCAGCTTAGGGGCTCCCTACGAGCAGTACTTC
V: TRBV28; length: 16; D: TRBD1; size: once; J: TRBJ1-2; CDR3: CASSLLPGQGSRGYTF; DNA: TGTGCCAGCAGTTTATTACCGGGACAGGGTTCGCGAGGCTACACCTTC
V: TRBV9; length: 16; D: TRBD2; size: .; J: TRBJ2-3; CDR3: CASSALPSGTTDTQYF; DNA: TGTGCCAGCAGCGCACTCCCTAGCGGGACCACAGATACGCAGTATTTT
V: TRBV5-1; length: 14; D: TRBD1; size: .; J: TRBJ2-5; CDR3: CASSAGQGAETQYF; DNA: TGCGCCAGCAGCGCCGGACAGGGGGCAGAGACCCAGTACTTC
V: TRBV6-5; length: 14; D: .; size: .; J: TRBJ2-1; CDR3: CAITPLGHYNEQFF; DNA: TGTGCCATCACACCCCTGGGACATTACAATGAGCAGTTCTTC
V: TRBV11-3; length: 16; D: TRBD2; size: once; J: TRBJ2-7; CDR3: CASGRGGGSGDYEQYF; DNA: TGTGCCAGTGGAAGGGGCGGGGGTAGCGGCGACTACGAGCAGTACTTC
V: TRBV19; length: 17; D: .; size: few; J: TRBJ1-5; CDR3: CASSIREDFLSNQPQHF; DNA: TGTGCCAGTAGTATCCGCGAGGACTTCCTTAGCAATCAGCCCCAGCATTTT
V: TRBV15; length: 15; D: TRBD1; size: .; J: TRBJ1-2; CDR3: CATSLGTGTNYGYTF; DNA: TGTGCCACCAGTCTTGGGACAGGGACTAACTATGGCTACACCTTC
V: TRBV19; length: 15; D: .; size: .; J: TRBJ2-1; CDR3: CASSLRAGDYNEQFF; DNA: TGTGCCAGTAGTCTCCGCGCAGGGGATTACAATGAGCAGTTCTTC
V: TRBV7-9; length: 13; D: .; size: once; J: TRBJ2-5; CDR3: CASSRSAKETQYF; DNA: TGTGCCAGCAGCAGATCAGCGAAAGAGACCCAGTACTTC
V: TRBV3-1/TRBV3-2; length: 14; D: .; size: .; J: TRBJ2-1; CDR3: CASSQDALGNEQFF; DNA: TGTGCCAGCAGCCAAGACGCTCTAGGCAATGAGCAGTTCTTC
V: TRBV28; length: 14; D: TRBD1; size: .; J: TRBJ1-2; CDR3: CASRKQGVAYGYTF; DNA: TGTGCCAGCAGAAAACAGGGGGTGGCCTATGGCTACACCTTC
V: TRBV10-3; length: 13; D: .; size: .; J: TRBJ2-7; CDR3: CAITQGSSYEQYF; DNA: TGTGCCATCACACAGGGAAGCTCCTACGAGCAGTACTTC